Below are 29 T cell receptor beta chains sequenced from a single sample in a study of T-cell reconstitution after alpha-beta-depleted transplantation in children. A TCRbeta library incorporating unique molecular identifiers was prepared. TCRdb re-called the PCR reads through MiXCR, storing one row per CDR3 protein. The profile shows about 500,000 distinct CDR3 sequences, 9.5% to 12% of them singletons. The sample here was PBMCs, mostly from graft donor cells, taken 180 days after TCRalphabeta/CD19-depleted stem cell transplant. The source of these receptors is a female patient aged 2-9 years who had a stem cell transplant for aplastic anemia, so the T cells may come from the graft donor.

The table lists this clonotype with a few counts. The chain has TRBV12-3 or TRBV12-4 and TRBJ1-2, with D maybe TRBD1 (5 bases). Trimming took off 5 bases at V and 3 bases at J, with 19 bases between the two ends. The CDR3 has 16 amino acids. The CDR3 protein is CASSLSPPWGDYGYTF. CDR3 coding DNA: TGTGCCAGCAGTCTCAGTCCCCCATGGGGGGACTATGGCTACACCTTC.

This rearrangement joins TRBV5-1 to TRBJ2-1, with 7 positions matching TRBD1. The germline V gene encodes CDR1 SGHRS and CDR2 YFSETQ. The CDR3 spans 15 residues. V dropped 2 bases and J dropped 7; count of bases not matched to a gene: 9. In nucleotides, the CDR3 is TGCGCCAGCAGCTTTCGAGACAGGGCCACTAATGAGCAGTTCTTC. Its protein is CASSFRDRATNEQFF.

This sequence joins TRBV28 and TRBJ1-2; possible D gene TRBD1, 5 bases. CDR1 and CDR2 (germline): MDHEN, SYDVKM. This CDR3 spans 17 amino acids. Trimming shortened V by 5 bases and J by 4 bases, and 23 bases separated the two germline ends. In DNA form, the CDR3 reads TGTGCCAGCAGTGGGGGGTCGAAGGGGACGCTTACCTATGGCTACACCTTC. Protein sequence: CASSGGSKGTLTYGYTF.

The sample holds a few counts of this clonotype. The rearrangement uses TRBV11-1 and TRBJ2-3; weak D call: TRBD1 (6 bases). Germline-derived CDR1 and CDR2 are SGHAT and FQDESV (reference sequence). The V end was cut by 5 bases, the J end by 0 bases, with 21 bases between. The CDR3 has 18 residues. The CDR3 bases are TGTGCCAGCAGCCCCTCCGTTACCGGGACACTCAGCACAGATACGCAGTATTTT. Translating gives CASSPSVTGTLSTDTQYF.

In its sample, this clonotype was seen a few times. The chain recombines TRBV5-6 with TRBJ1-1, with no clear D. V lost 0 bases, J lost 3 bases, and 9 bases lay in between. CDR1 and CDR2 (germline): SGHDT, YYEEEE. The CDR3 covers 14 residues. The CDR3 reads CASSLGPAYTEAFF. For the CDR3, the DNA is TGTGCCAGCAGCTTGGGCCCGGCGTACACTGAAGCTTTCTTT.

This sequence joins TRBV18 and TRBJ2-5, with D unclear. Germline V CDR1 and CDR2: KGHSH, LQKENI. The CDR3 loop spans 16 amino acids. The V end lost 2 bases, the J end lost 5 bases, and 18 bases lay between the germline ends. CDR3 coding DNA: TGTGCCAGCTCACCATTGCGTCGGGCCCCACGGGAGACCCAGTACTTC. Its translation is CASSPLRRAPRETQYF. The full variable domain, completed using reference TRBV18 and TRBJ2-5, is NAGVMQNPRHLVRRRGQEARLRCSPMKGHSHVYWYRQLPEEGLKFMVYLQKENIIDESGMPKERFSAEFPKEGPSILRIQQVVRGDSAAYFCASSPLRRAPRETQYFGPGTRLLVL.

CDR3 DNA: TGTGCCAGCTCACCTAGGACAGGGGTCACAGATACGCAGTATTTT. It specifies CASSPRTGVTDTQYF. This chain links TRBV18 with TRBJ2-3; TRBD1 aligns across 9 bases. The V gene's germline CDR1 is KGHSH and CDR2 LQKENI. This CDR3 comprises 15 residues. V shed 3 bases and J 2 bases; nucleotides not matched to a gene: 3.

There are a few counts of this clonotype. J is TRBJ2-3 and V is TRBV18; D is undetermined. V lost 5 bases to trimming and J lost 4 bases, with 10 bases between them. This CDR3 has 13 residues. CDR1 is KGHSH and CDR2 is LQKENI in the germline V gene. The CDR3 loop reads CASSSGPADTQYF. Here the CDR3 DNA reads TGTGCCAGCTCATCCGGGCCAGCAGATACGCAGTATTTT.

This clonotype was seen a handful of times. The V and J genes are TRBV20-1 and TRBJ2-1; D might be TRBD2 (6 bases). The CDR3 contains 16 residues. CDR1 is DFQATT, CDR2 SNEGSKA, per germline (reference sequence). Trimming stripped 1 base from V and 4 bases from J, with 17 bases between. The CDR3 loop is CSARASSAPGYNEQFF. The CDR3 DNA sequence: TGCAGTGCTAGAGCTTCTAGCGCCCCGGGGTACAATGAGCAGTTCTTC.

The chain joins TRBV7-2 to TRBJ2-3; 10 nucleotides match TRBD2. V dropped 0 bases and J dropped 2; count of bases not matched to a gene: 8. The CDR3 has 18 residues. CDR1 is SGHTA and CDR2 is FQGNSA in the germline V gene. CDR3 DNA: TGTGCCAGCAGCTTAGCTGTCCTAGCGGGAGTGAACACAGATACGCAGTATTTT. Its protein is CASSLAVLAGVNTDTQYF.

In its sample, this clonotype was seen a few times. The rearrangement uses TRBV12-3 or TRBV12-4 and TRBJ1-1, with no clear D. V lost 2 bases to trimming and J lost 11 bases, with 27 bases between them. There are 17 residues in the CDR3. CDR3 sequence (DNA): TGTGCCAGCAGTTTATTAGGGTTTGGTATCAGCCGGGTCGGCGCTTTCTTT. Translating gives CASSLLGFGISRVGAFF.

The J gene is TRBJ1-4, the V gene TRBV4-3, with D uncertain. The germline V and J ends were trimmed by 0 bases and 3 bases, with 11 bases remaining between them. The CDR3 runs to 16 residues. CDR1 is LGHNA and CDR2 is YSLEER in the germline V gene. The CDR3 bases are TGCGCCAGCAGCCAAGATGGAGGGAGGCCTAATGAAAAACTGTTTTTT. It codes for CASSQDGGRPNEKLFF.

In its sample, this clonotype was seen a few times. The V call is TRBV6-2 or TRBV6-3, the J call TRBJ2-1, with 10 bases identical to TRBD2. Trimming at V came to 2 bases and at J to 10 bases, leaving 5 bases not matched to a gene. Germline V CDR1 and CDR2: MNHEY, SVGEGT. The CDR3 loop spans 14 amino acids. The CDR3 bases are TGTGCCAGCAGTTACACGCCTAGCGGGAGCGAGCAGTTCTTC. The encoded protein is CASSYTPSGSEQFF.

This clonotype was detected a few times. Here the CDR3 reads CASSQGQLPTYEQYF. The CDR3 region has the DNA TGCGCCAGCAGCCAAGGCCAACTTCCTACCTACGAGCAGTACTTC. This chain joins TRBV4-3 and TRBJ2-7, with D unclear. Per germline, CDR1 LGHNA and CDR2 YSLEER. The ends were cut back, 1 base at V and 2 bases at J, with 12 bases in the middle. The CDR3 loop spans 15 amino acids.

Ten or more counts support this clonotype. This chain connects TRBV7-9 to TRBJ1-1; D perhaps matches TRBD1 (5 bases). The CDR3 extends over 13 amino acids. The germline V and J ends were trimmed by 4 bases and 4 bases, with 10 bases remaining between them. CDR1 and CDR2 from the germline V gene are SEHNR and FQNEAQ (reference sequence). The CDR3 is CASSYGHRTEAFF. CDR3 DNA sequence: TGTGCCAGCAGCTATGGACATCGCACTGAAGCTTTCTTT.

This clonotype was seen a few times. V is TRBV28 and J is TRBJ2-2; D call uncertain. The V end was cut by 5 bases, the J end by 5 bases, with 15 bases between. Germline V gene data show CDR1 as MDHEN and CDR2 as SYDVKM. The CDR3 spans 15 residues. The CDR3 reads CASSVLGPRTGELFF. In DNA form, the CDR3 reads TGTGCCAGCAGTGTCCTTGGGCCGAGAACCGGGGAGCTGTTTTTT.

The rearrangement links TRBV28 to TRBJ1-1, with 7 nucleotides matching TRBD1. V shed 5 bases and J 4 bases; nucleotides not matched to a gene: 16. Looked up from germline, CDR1 is MDHEN and CDR2 is SYDVKM. CDR3 length: 17 amino acids. In nucleotides, the CDR3 is TGTGCCAGCAGTCCTAATTTGGGGACAGACGAGGGCACTGAAGCTTTCTTT. Encoded protein: CASSPNLGTDEGTEAFF.

The chain employs TRBV7-9 and TRBJ1-2; D is unresolved. The CDR3 is 13 amino acids. Per the germline V gene, CDR1 is SEHNR and CDR2 is FQNEAQ (reference sequence). With 7 bases removed from V and 2 bases from J, the gap between germline ends came to 11 bases. The CDR3 region has the DNA TGTGCCAGCACCGCGACCGCGAACTATGGCTACACCTTC. Residues: CASTATANYGYTF.

In its sample, this clonotype was seen a few times. The V call is TRBV12-5, the J call TRBJ1-1, with 8 nucleotides matching TRBD1. CDR1 is LGHNT, CDR2 FRNRAP, per germline. The CDR3 spans 16 residues. With V trimmed by 5 bases and J by 4 bases, 12 bases remained unmatched. CDR3 DNA: TGTGCTAGTGGTCCCTTACAGGGGGAAGGACTCACTGAAGCTTTCTTT. This translates into CASGPLQGEGLTEAFF.

A few counts support this clonotype. The genes are TRBV11-1 and TRBJ2-1; D perhaps matches TRBD2 (5 bases). V lost 5 bases to trimming and J lost 4 bases, with 24 bases between them. The CDR3 extends over 18 amino acids. Germline lookup yields CDR1 SGHAT and CDR2 FQDESV (reference sequence). The CDR3 sequence is CASSPMWEWVVAYNEQFF. The CDR3 bases are TGTGCCAGCAGCCCGATGTGGGAGTGGGTAGTGGCATACAATGAGCAGTTCTTC. Based on the CDR3 plus reference TRBV11-1 and TRBJ2-1, the full variable domain is EAEVAQSPRYKITEKSQAVAFWCDPISGHATLYWYRQILGQGPELLVQFQDESVVDDSQLPKDRFSAERLKGVDSTLKIQPAELGDSAMYLCASSPMWEWVVAYNEQFFGPGTRLTVL.

The chain links TRBV20-1 to TRBJ2-1; no clear D. CDR1 and CDR2 (germline): DFQATT, SNEGSKA (reference sequence). This CDR3 is 13 amino acids long. Trimming removed 3 bases at V and 1 base at J, with 7 bases between. CDR3 protein: CSASLGSYNEQFF. As DNA, the CDR3 is TGCAGTGCTAGTTTAGGGTCCTACAATGAGCAGTTCTTC.

This clonotype was seen many times. A junction boundary mismatches the germline segment, possibly from a read error. The gene calls are TRBV20-1 and TRBJ2-1; TRBD2 might be the D (5 bases). CDR1 is DFQATT and CDR2 is SNEGSKA in the germline V gene (reference sequence). The CDR3 covers 16 residues. The CDR3 nucleotides are TGCAGTGCTAGAGGCTTACTAGTCGAATCCTCCAATGAGCAGTTCTTC. Its protein product is CSARGLLVESSNEQFF.

This clonotype was observed a handful of times. CDR3 bases: TGTGCCAGCTCACCGGCCTGGGACCCCTACAATGAGCAGTTCTTC. Protein product: CASSPAWDPYNEQFF. The rearrangement links TRBV18 to TRBJ2-1, with D possibly being TRBD1 or TRBD2 (5 bases each). V was cut by 3 bases and J by 2 bases, with 11 bases left in between. The germline V gene has CDR1 KGHSH and CDR2 LQKENI. The CDR3 spans 15 residues.

The V gene is TRBV5-1, the J gene TRBJ2-7; D unresolved. Germline CDR1 reads SGHRS; CDR2 reads YFSETQ. CDR3 size: 13 residues. V lost 0 bases to trimming and J lost 7 bases, with 11 bases between them. The CDR3 reads CASSLAGGWEQYV. The CDR3, as DNA: TGCGCCAGCAGCTTGGCAGGTGGATGGGAGCAGTACGTC.

The sample holds many counts of this clonotype. J is TRBJ1-1 and V is TRBV7-9; 7 bases fit TRBD1. This CDR3 has 14 amino acids. Unmatched junction bases numbered 5, after V lost 5 bases and J lost 2 bases. CDR1 and CDR2 (germline): SEHNR, FQNEAQ (reference sequence). This CDR3 is CASSRRTGNTEAFF. The CDR3 DNA follows: TGTGCCAGCAGCCGACGGACAGGAAACACTGAAGCTTTCTTT.

This clonotype was recorded a few times. V and J are TRBV10-3 and TRBJ2-3; D is uncertain. The V end was cut by 2 bases, the J end by 0 bases, with 3 bases between. The CDR3 is 13 residues long. Germline-derived CDR1 and CDR2 are ENHRY and SYGVKD. The CDR3 DNA follows: TGTGCCATCAGTGAGGATAGCACAGATACGCAGTATTTT. Protein product: CAISEDSTDTQYF.

The chain employs TRBV7-3 and TRBJ2-2; D is unclear. In germline, CDR1 is SGHTA, CDR2 FQGTGA. The CDR3 contains 16 residues. Trimming removed 5 bases at V and 1 base at J, with 14 bases between. DNA for the CDR3: TGTGCCAGCAGCCTCAATAACGCCCTGAACACCGGGGAGCTGTTTTTT. Amino acids: CASSLNNALNTGELFF.

The CDR3 DNA reads TGCGCCAGCAGCCACCTTGGGAGGGCGGTATACAATGAGCAGTTCTTC. Amino acid sequence: CASSHLGRAVYNEQFF. The chain employs TRBV4-3 and TRBJ2-1; 7 nucleotides agree with TRBD2. The CDR3 runs to 16 residues. The germline CDR1 and CDR2 sequences are LGHNA and YSLEER. V lost 3 bases to trimming and J lost 4 bases; unmatched junction nucleotides: 9.

The chain employs TRBV5-4 and TRBJ2-2; 14 nucleotides align to TRBD2. The CDR3 totals 19 residues. CDR1 is SGHNT, CDR2 YYREEE, per germline (reference sequence). V lost 2 bases and J lost 9; bases outside the gene matches: 15. CDR3 nucleotides: TGTGCCAGCAGCTTCGTCCGGGGACTAGCGGGAGAGTATAACCGGGAGCTGTTTTTT. This translates into CASSFVRGLAGEYNRELFF.